This T cell receptor beta chain was captured by sequencing in a study of T cells after yellow fever vaccination (dated by TCRdb to about 2019). For the wider study: The SMART-Seq v4 Ultra Low Input RNA kit was used to prepare libraries from fractions with low cell numbers. To follow T-cell clones before and after both primary and booster YFV17D yellow fever vaccination, bulk TCR alpha and beta repertoires underwent longitudinal sequencing. Two healthy male donors, one aged 18 to 30 and one aged 30 to 40 years, made up the cohort. Blood was drawn at multiple timepoints before and after primary and secondary immunization, with bulk PBMC replicates and cell subsets isolated. General findings and caveats noted by the study authors: Because abundant contaminating clonotypes from the bulk population could be contained in FACS-sorted repertoires, computational filtering was required. Compared with the primary T-cell response, the secondary T-cell response was faster but weaker, reaching its peak on day 5 rather than on day 15. A small fraction of clonotypes showed up in both the CD4 and CD8 compartments, probably as a result of convergent recombination. Because only a couple of donors were included in the study, the extent to which the findings can be generalized is limited. After the booster, most of the clones that had expanded following primary vaccination were detected again (around 97% of CD4 and 80% to 90% of CD8), which suggests that memory was broadly maintained.

The junction shows trimming of 0 bases on V and 4 bases on J, plus 12 bases between the germline ends. Inclusive of the bounding cysteine and phenylalanine, the CDR3 is 14 residues long. This entry keeps only the CDR3 DNA: 42 bases, framed from base 1. CDR1 and CDR2 were assigned from the germline V gene (reference sequence) as DFQATT and SNEGSKA. TCR cDNA was synthesized by 5'RACE template switching, through which a universal primer site and unique molecular identifiers were introduced. Priming for cDNA synthesis came from both the TCR alpha and TCR beta constant segments. Library amplification used two PCR steps, and the second PCR step added sample barcodes and sequencing adapters. Sequencing of libraries was done on Illumina HiSeq 2500 (2x100 bp) or NovaSeq (2x150 bp). Turning to the authors' computational methods: MIGEC was used to demultiplex reads and collapse the reads into UMI consensus sequences, and MiXCR was used for V(D)J alignment. Vaccine-responding clonotypes were identified with edgeR using replicate PBMC samples, with FDR below 0.01 and a log2 fold change above 5 up to day 15 being required. Each bulk clonotype was labeled CD4 or CD8 based on which sequenced repertoire, CD4 or CD8, contained the clonotype at higher abundance. Using fastp at Q25 and MiXCR, TCRdb reprocessed the public reads and kept productive beta chains. Each CDR3 protein gets just one entry, which takes the most common genes and DNA from the rows behind it. It is TCRdb's table, rather than the study itself, that gives the V and J calls and clone size. A total of 70,000 or so distinct CDR3 sequences appear in this sample, approximately 5.9% of them only once. The ten largest clones represent under 2.5% of the sample.

This clonotype appeared many times. The antigen it recognizes is unknown. No per-base quality is available; no much larger clone lies one base away. In the paper's terms, the treatment or condition label means: live attenuated yellow fever vaccine strain. A standard Ficoll-Paque protocol was used to isolate PBMCs from peripheral blood. Dynabeads CD4 and CD8 positive selection kits were used to isolate the CD4 and CD8 T-cell fractions. TriZol was used to extract RNA from bulk PBMCs, from CD4 and CD8 fractions, and from dextramer-positive and dextramer-negative fractions. Sequences were derived from CD4+ T cells sorted from PBMCs, sampled more than 14 days after the first yellow fever vaccination. The TCR originated in a man between 18 and 35 years old who received the YFV17D yellow fever vaccine. The chain links TRBV20-1 with TRBJ1-1; D gene: possibly TRBD1, on 5 matching bases. The DNA sequence is TGCAGTGCTAGAGATCCCAGGGCGGGCACTGAAGCTTTCTTT. This is translated as CSARDPRAGTEAFF.